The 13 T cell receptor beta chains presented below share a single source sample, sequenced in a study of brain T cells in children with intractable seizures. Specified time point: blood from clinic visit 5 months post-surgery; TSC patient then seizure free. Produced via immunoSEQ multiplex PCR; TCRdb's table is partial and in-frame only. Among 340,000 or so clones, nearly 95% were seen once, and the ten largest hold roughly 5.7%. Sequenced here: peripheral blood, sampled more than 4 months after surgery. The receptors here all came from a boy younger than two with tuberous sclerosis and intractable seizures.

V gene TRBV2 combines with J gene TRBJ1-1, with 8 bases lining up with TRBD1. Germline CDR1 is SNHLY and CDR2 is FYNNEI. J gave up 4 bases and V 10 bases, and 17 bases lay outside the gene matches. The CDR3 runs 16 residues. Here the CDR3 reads CAIITAGGSLVTEAFF. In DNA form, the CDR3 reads TGTGCCATCATCACTGCAGGGGGCTCATTGGTCACTGAAGCTTTCTTT. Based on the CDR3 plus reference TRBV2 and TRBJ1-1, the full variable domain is EPEVTQTPSHQVTQMGQEVILRCVPISNHLYFYWYRQILGQKVEFLVSFYNNEISEKSEIFDDQFSVERPDGSNFTLKIRSTKLEDSAMYFCAIITAGGSLVTEAFFGQGTRLTVV.

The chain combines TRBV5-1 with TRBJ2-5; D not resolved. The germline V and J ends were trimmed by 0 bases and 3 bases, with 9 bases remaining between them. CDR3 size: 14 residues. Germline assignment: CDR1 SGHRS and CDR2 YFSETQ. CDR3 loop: CASSLVRAEETQYF. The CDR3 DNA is TGCGCCAGCAGCTTGGTTAGGGCAGAAGAGACCCAGTACTTC. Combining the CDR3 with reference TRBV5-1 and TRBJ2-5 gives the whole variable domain KAGVTQTPRYLIKTRGQQVTLSCSPISGHRSVSWYQQTPGQGLQFLFEYFSETQRNKGNFPGRFSGRQFSNSRSEMNVSTLELGDSALYLCASSLVRAEETQYFGPGTRLLVL.

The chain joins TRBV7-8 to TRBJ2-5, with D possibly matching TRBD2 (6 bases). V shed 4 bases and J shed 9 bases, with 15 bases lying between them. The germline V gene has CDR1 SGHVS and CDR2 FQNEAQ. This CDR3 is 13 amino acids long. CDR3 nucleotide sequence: TGTGCCAGCAGCTCCCGGGAGCCCGGGCCCCAGTACTTC. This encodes CASSSREPGPQYF.

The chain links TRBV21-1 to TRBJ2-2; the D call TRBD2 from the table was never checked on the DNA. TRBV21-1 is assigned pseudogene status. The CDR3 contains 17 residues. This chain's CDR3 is CASISGTSGSETGELFF. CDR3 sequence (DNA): TGTGCCAGCATTTCCGGGACTAGCGGGAGTGAGACCGGGGAGCTGTTTTTT.

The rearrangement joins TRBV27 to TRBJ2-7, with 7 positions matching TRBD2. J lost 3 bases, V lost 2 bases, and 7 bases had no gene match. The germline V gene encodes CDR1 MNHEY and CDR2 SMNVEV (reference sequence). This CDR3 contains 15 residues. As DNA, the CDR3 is TGTGCCAGCAGTTTACGCGAAGGGACTATCTACGAGCAGTACTTC. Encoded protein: CASSLREGTIYEQYF.

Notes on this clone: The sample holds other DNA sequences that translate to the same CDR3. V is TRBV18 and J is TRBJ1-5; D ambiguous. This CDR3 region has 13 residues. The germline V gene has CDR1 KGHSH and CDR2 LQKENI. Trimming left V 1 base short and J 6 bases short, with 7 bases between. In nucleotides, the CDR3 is TGTGCCAGCTCACCACAGGGTAGTCAGCCCCAGCATTTT. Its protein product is CASSPQGSQPQHF.

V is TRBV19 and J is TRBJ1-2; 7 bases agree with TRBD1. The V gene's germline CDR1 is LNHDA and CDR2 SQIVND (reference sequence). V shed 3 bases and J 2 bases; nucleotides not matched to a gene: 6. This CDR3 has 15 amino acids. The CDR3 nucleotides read TGTGCCAGTAGTATCTCCGGGACAGAGAACTATGGCTACACCTTC. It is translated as CASSISGTENYGYTF.

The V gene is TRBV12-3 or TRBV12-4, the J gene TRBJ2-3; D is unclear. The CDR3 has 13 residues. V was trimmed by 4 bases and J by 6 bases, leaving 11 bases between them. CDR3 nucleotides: TGTGCCAGCAGTTGGGAAGGTTTGGATACGCAGTATTTT. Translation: CASSWEGLDTQYF.

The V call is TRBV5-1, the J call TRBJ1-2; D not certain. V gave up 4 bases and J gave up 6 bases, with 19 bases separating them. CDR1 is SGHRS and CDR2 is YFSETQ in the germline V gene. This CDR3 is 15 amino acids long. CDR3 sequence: CASSPYSAAGDGYTF. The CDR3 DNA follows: TGCGCCAGCAGCCCTTACAGTGCAGCGGGTGATGGCTACACCTTC.

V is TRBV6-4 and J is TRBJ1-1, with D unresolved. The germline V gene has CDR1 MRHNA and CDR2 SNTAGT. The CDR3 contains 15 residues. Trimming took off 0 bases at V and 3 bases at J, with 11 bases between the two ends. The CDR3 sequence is CASSDSSRPDTEAFF. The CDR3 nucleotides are TGTGCCAGCAGTGACTCGAGCAGACCTGACACTGAAGCTTTCTTT.

In nucleotides, the CDR3 is TGTGCCAGCAGCCGGGACTACATACAAGAGACCCAGTACTTC. It translates to CASSRDYIQETQYF. The chain uses TRBV7-8 and TRBJ2-5; 7 bases line up with TRBD2. Germline V CDR1 and CDR2: SGHVS, FQNEAQ. J gave up 2 bases and V 5 bases, and 5 bases lay outside the gene matches. The CDR3 is made up of 14 amino acids.

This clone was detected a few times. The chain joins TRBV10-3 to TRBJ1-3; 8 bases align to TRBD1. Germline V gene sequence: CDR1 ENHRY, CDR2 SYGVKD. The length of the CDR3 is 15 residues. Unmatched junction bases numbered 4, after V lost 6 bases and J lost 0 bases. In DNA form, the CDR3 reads TGTGCCATCAGCCCCACAGGGGGCTCTGGAAACACCATATATTTT. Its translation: CAISPTGGSGNTIYF.

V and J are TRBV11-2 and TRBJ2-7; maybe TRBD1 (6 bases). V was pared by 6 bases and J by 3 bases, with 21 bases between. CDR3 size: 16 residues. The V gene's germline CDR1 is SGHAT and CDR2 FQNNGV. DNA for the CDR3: TGTGCCAGCAGTCCCCTAACAGGGACGTATTACTACGAGCAGTACTTC. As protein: CASSPLTGTYYYEQYF.